These T cell receptor beta chains were read from a single sample in a study of blood T cell repertoires in COVID-19. Measured with immunoSEQ multiplex PCR; TCRdb has only the in-frame clones, and not every one. The repertoire holds roughly 290,000 clones, with around 89% as singletons. The source material was peripheral blood. These receptors were collected from a young man with acute or convalescent COVID-19. CDR3s include the opening cysteine and the closing phenylalanine or tryptophan. Fields, in order: J gene, V gene, CDR3 length, D gene, clone size, CDR3 DNA, CDR3 protein. A D gene is named only where the DNA matches it firmly. Only some rows state a clone size, as once, few, many or a class for expanded clones.

TRBJ2-7 | TRBV5-5 | 14 | TRBD2 | . | TGTGCCAGCAGCTTGACTAGCGGAACCTACGAGCAGTACTTC | CASSLTSGTYEQYF
TRBJ1-6 | TRBV19 | 16 | . | few | TGTGCCAGTAGTATTGGCCAGGGCCGCTATAATTCACCCCTCCACTTT | CASSIGQGRYNSPLHF
TRBJ1-2 | TRBV18 | 13 | . | . | TGTGCCAGCTCACCCTCCGACAGCTATGGCTACACCTTC | CASSPSDSYGYTF
TRBJ2-7 | TRBV5-1 | 14 | . | . | TGCGCCAGCAGCTTAAACAGCCAGGGCTACGAGCAGTACTTC | CASSLNSQGYEQYF
TRBJ2-1 | TRBV5-1 | 16 | . | . | TGCGCCAGCAGGCCCACGGCGGGGAGCTCCTACAATGAGCAGTTCTTC | CASRPTAGSSYNEQFF
TRBJ2-1 | TRBV24-1 | 15 | . | . | TGTGCCACCAGTGGGTCCAGGGGAGCCCCCAATGAGCAGTTCTTC | CATSGSRGAPNEQFF
TRBJ1-1 | TRBV30 | 13 | . | . | TGTGCCTGGAGTGTGTTTGGGGCAACTGAAGCTTTCTTT | CAWSVFGATEAFF
TRBJ1-4 | TRBV6-6 | 14 | . | . | TGTGCCAGCAGTTACAGTACGGGTCGGGAAAAACTGTTTTTT | CASSYSTGREKLFF
TRBJ1-2 | TRBV28 | 15 | TRBD1 | . | TGTGCCAGCATCAAACCGGGGACAGGGGTTAATGGCTACACCTTC | CASIKPGTGVNGYTF
TRBJ1-5 | TRBV6-6 | 15 | . | . | TGTGCCAGCAGCCTTCGGTCAGGGGAGGGTCAGCCCCAGCATTTT | CASSLRSGEGQPQHF
TRBJ2-3 | TRBV2 | 12 | . | . | TGTGCCAGCAGACAGGGCACAGATACGCAGTATTTT | CASRQGTDTQYF
TRBJ2-3 | TRBV14 | 12 | . | once | TGTGCCAGCAGCCAAGGAGTAAATACGCAGTATTTT | CASSQGVNTQYF
TRBJ2-3 | TRBV18 | 13 | . | once | TGTGCCAGCTCACCTCAGAACCCAGATACGCAGTATTTT | CASSPQNPDTQYF
TRBJ2-5 | TRBV7-9 | 15 | TRBD2 | few | TGTGCCAGCAGGTTAACTAGCGGGGGGGCAGAGACCCAGTACTTC | CASRLTSGGAETQYF
TRBJ2-2 | TRBV18 | 17 | TRBD2 | . | TGTGCCAGCTCACCGAAGACTAGCGGGAGTATACCCGGGGAGCTGTTTTTT | CASSPKTSGSIPGELFF
TRBJ2-5 | TRBV27 | 13 | . | . | TGTGCCAGCAGAGGTTGGAGCCAAGAGACCCAGTACTTC | CASRGWSQETQYF
TRBJ1-2 | TRBV27 | 16 | TRBD1 | . | TGTGCCAGCAGCTTAAGTGGTACAGGGGTCAGCTATGGCTACACCTTC | CASSLSGTGVSYGYTF
TRBJ1-4 | TRBV6-1 | 16 | TRBD1 | . | TGTGCCAGCAGTGAACAGATGACAGGGTTGAGGGAAAAACTGTTTTTT | CASSEQMTGLREKLFF
TRBJ2-6 | TRBV3-1/TRBV3-2 | 19 | TRBD1 | . | TGTGCCAGCAGCCCTCACTTAACAGGGGGTCCCTCTGGGGCCAACGTCCTGACTTTC | CASSPHLTGGPSGANVLTF
TRBJ1-4 | TRBV28 | 15 | . | . | TGTGCCAGCAGTTTAGCCGGACTCAATCGCGAAAAACTGTTTTTT | CASSLAGLNREKLFF
TRBJ1-5 | TRBV3-1/TRBV3-2 | 12 | . | . | TGTGCCAGCAGCCAATACGGTCAGCCCCAGCATTTT | CASSQYGQPQHF
TRBJ2-3 | TRBV4-1 | 15 | TRBD2 | . | TGCGCCAGCAGCCGGGAGCGGGATAGCACAGATACGCAGTATTTT | CASSRERDSTDTQYF
TRBJ2-4 | TRBV5-4 | 17 | TRBD2 | . | TGTGCCAGCAGTTCAGGGACTAGCGGGAGATGGGGGAACATTCAGTACTTC | CASSSGTSGRWGNIQYF
TRBJ1-2 | TRBV19 | 16 | TRBD1 | . | TGTGCCAGTAGTGTAAGGAGGGGGCGCTCGGACTATGGCTACACCTTC | CASSVRRGRSDYGYTF